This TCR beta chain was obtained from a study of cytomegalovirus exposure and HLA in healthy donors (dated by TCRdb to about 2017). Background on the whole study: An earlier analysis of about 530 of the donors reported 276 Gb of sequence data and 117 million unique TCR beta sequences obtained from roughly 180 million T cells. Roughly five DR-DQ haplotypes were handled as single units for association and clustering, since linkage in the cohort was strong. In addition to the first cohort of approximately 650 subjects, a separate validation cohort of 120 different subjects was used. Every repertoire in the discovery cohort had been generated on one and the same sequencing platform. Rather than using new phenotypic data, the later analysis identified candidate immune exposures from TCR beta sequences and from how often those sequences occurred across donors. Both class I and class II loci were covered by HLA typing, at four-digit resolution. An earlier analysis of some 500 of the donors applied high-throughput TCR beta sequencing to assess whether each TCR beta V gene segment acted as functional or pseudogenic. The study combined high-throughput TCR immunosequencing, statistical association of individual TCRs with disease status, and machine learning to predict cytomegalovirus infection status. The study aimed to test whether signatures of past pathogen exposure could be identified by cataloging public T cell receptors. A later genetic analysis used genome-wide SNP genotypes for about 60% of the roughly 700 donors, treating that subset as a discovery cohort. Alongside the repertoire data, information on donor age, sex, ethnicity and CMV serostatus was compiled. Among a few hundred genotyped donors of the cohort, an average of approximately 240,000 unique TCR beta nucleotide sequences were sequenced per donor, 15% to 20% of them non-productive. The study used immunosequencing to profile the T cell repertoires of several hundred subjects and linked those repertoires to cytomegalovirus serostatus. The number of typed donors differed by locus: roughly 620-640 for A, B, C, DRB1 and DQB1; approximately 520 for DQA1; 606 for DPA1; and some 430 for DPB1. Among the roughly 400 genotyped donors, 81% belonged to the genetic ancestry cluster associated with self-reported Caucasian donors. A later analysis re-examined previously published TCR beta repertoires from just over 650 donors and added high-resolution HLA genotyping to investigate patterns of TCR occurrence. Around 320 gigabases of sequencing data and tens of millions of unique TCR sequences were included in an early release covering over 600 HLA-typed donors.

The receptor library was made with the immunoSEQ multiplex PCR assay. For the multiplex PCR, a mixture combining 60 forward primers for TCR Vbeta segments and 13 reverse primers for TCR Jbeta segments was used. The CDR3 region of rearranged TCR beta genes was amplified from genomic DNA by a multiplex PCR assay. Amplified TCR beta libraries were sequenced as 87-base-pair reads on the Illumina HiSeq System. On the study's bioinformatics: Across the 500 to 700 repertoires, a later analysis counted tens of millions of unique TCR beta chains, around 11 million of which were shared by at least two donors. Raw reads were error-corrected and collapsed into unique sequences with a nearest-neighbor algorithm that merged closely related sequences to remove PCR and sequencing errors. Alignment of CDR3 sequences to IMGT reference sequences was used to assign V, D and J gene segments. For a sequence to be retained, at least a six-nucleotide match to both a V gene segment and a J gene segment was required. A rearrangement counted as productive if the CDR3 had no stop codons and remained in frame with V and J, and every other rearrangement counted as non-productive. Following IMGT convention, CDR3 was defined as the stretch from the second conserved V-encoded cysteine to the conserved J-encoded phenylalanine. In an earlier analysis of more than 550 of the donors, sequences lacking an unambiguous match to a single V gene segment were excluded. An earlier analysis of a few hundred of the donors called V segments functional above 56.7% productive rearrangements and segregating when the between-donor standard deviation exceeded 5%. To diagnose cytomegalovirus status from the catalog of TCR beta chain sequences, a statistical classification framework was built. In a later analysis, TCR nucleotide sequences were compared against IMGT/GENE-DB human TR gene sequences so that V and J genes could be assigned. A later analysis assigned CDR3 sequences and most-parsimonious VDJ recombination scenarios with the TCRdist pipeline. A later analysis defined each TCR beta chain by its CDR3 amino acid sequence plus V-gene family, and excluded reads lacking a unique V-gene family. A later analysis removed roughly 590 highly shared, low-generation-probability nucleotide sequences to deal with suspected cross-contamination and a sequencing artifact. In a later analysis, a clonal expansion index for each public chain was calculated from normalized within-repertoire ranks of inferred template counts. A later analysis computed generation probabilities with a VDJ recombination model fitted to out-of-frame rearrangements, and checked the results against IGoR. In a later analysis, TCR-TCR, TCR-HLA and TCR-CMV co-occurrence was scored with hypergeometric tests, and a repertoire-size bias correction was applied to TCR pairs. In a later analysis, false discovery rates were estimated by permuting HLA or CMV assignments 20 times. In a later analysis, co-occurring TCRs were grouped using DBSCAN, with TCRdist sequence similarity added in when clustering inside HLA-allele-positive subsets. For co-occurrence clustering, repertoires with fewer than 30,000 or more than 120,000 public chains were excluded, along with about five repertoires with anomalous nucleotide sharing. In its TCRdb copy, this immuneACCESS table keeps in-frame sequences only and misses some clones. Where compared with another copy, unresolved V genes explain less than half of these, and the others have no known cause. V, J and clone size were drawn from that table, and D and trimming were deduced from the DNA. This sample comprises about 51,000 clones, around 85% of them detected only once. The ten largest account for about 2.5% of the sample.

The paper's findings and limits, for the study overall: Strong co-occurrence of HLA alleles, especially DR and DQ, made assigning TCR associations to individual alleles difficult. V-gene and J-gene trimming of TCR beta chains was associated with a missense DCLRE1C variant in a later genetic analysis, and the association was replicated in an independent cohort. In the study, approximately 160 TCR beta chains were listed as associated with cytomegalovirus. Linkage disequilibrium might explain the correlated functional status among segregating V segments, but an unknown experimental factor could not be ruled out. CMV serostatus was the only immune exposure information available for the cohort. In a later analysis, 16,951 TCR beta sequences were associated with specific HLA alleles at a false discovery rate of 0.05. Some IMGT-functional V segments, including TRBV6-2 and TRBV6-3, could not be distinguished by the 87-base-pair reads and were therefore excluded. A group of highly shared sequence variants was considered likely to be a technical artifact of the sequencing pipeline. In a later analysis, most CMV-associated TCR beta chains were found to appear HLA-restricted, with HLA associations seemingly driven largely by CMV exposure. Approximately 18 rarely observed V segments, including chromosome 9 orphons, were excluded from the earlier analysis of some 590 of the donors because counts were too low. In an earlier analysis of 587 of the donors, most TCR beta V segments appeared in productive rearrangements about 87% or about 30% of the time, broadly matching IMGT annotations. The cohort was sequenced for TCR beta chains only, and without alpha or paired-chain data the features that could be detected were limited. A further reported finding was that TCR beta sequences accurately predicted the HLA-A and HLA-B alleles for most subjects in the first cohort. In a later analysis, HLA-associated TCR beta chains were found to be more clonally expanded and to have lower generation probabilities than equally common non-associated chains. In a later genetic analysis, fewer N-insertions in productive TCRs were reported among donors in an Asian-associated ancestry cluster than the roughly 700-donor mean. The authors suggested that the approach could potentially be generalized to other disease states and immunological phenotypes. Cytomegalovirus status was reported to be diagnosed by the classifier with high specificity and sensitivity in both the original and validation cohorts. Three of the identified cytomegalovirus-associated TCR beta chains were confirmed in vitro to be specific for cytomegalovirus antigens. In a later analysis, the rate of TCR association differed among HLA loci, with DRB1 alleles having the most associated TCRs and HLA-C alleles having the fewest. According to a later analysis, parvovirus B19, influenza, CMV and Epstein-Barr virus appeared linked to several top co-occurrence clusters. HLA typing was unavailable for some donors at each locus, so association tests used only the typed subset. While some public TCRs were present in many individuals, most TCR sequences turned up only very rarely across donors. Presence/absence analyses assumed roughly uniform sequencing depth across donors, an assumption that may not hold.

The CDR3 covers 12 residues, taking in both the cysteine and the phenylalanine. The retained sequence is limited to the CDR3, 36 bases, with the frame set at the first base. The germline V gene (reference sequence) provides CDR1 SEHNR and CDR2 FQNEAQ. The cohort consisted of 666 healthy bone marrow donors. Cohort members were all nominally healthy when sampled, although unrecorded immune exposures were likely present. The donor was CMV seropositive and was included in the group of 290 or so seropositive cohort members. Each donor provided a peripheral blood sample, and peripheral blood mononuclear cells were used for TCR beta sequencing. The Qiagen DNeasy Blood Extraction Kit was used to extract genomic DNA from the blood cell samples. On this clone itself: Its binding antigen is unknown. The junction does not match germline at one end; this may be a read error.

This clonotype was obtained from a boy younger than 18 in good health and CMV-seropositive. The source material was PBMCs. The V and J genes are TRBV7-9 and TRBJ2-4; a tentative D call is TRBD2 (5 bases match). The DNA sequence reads TGTTCCAGCACAAAGGAGGAAAACATTCAGTACTTC. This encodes CSSTKEENIQYF.